The 32 T cell receptor beta chains presented below share a single source sample, sequenced in a study of response to subunit inactivated influenza vaccine. TCRdb itself ran the RT-PCR reads through MiXCR, one entry per CDR3 protein. The sample records some 640,000 distinct CDR3 sequences, 14% being singletons. Material: PBMCs from blood, obtained less than 15 days before vaccination. The receptor source for this set is a man between 45 and 60 years old who received an inactivated influenza vaccine.

This clonotype was seen only a few times. The chain carries TRBV4-2 and TRBJ2-7; tentatively, D is TRBD1 (5 bases). The germline gives CDR1 LGHNA, CDR2 YNFKEQ. The CDR3 spans 13 residues. The ends were cut back, 0 bases at V and 4 bases at J, with 7 bases in the middle. CDR3 nucleotide sequence: TGTGCCAGCAGCCAAGAGGACATATACGAGCAGTACTTC. It yields the protein CASSQEDIYEQYF.

This clonotype was observed many times. V and J are TRBV20-1 and TRBJ1-6; 9 bases agree with TRBD1. This CDR3 has 15 amino acids. CDR1 and CDR2 from the germline V gene are DFQATT and SNEGSKA (reference sequence). V was pared by 6 bases and J by 1 base, with 4 bases of the junction left unmatched. Here the CDR3 DNA reads TGCAGTGCAACCGGGACAGGGTCCTATAATTCACCCCTCCACTTT. As protein: CSATGTGSYNSPLHF.

The genes are TRBV20-1 and TRBJ2-5, with 11 bases lining up with TRBD2. The CDR3 covers 14 residues. CDR1 and CDR2 (germline): DFQATT, SNEGSKA (reference sequence). Trimming took 6 bases from V and 6 from J; bases not matched to a gene: 9. The CDR3 bases are TGCAGTGCCGGCCCGACTAGCGGGGTGAAGACCCAGTACTTC. The encoded protein is CSAGPTSGVKTQYF.

The chain joins TRBV5-1 to TRBJ1-1; D call uncertain. CDR1 and CDR2 from the germline V gene are SGHRS and YFSETQ. The CDR3 extends over 14 amino acids. V shed 4 bases and J shed 6 bases, with 16 bases lying between them. CDR3: CASSRGELPAEAFF. The CDR3 DNA is TGCGCCAGCAGCCGGGGTGAACTACCCGCTGAAGCTTTCTTT. Full variable domain (outside the CDR3, taken from reference TRBV5-1 and TRBJ1-1): KAGVTQTPRYLIKTRGQQVTLSCSPISGHRSVSWYQQTPGQGLQFLFEYFSETQRNKGNFPGRFSGRQFSNSRSEMNVSTLELGDSALYLCASSRGELPAEAFFGQGTRLTVV.

The rearrangement links TRBV15 to TRBJ2-5; 8 bases fit TRBD1. CDR1 and CDR2 (germline): LNHNV, YYDKDF (reference sequence). V was pared by 11 bases and J by 5 bases, with 13 bases of the junction left unmatched. The CDR3 loop spans 14 amino acids. The CDR3 DNA sequence: TGTGCCTCGAACTCGGGACAGGTTGCGGAGACCCAGTACTTC. It is translated as CASNSGQVAETQYF. Complete variable domain (other parts from reference TRBV15 and TRBJ2-5): DAMVIQNPRYQVTQFGKPVTLSCSQTLNHNVMYWYQQKSSQAPKLLFHYYDKDFNNEADTPDNFQSRRPNTSFCFLDIRSPGLGDTAMYLCASNSGQVAETQYFGPGTRLLVL.

V is TRBV7-8 and J is TRBJ2-7; possible D gene TRBD2, 7 bases. This CDR3 region has 17 residues. Looked up from germline, CDR1 is SGHVS and CDR2 is FQNEAQ. Trimming shortened V by 5 bases and J by 5 bases, and 25 bases separated the two germline ends. The CDR3 bases are TGTGCCAGCAGCCCGGCGGCATGGGGGAGGGGGTTGAACGAGCAGTACTTC. Amino acid sequence: CASSPAAWGRGLNEQYF. The full variable domain, completed using reference TRBV7-8 and TRBJ2-7, is GAGVSQSPRYKVAKRGQDVALRCDPISGHVSLFWYQQALGQGPEFLTYFQNEAQLDKSGLPSDRFFAERPEGSVSTLKIQRTQQEDSAVYLCASSPAAWGRGLNEQYFGPGTRLTVT.

In this sample, this clonotype turned up a few times. V and J are TRBV29-1 and TRBJ2-1, with TRBD2 matching 7 bases. Germline-derived CDR1 and CDR2 are SQVTM and ANQGSEA. This CDR3 region has 14 residues. Germline trimming cut 2 bases from V and 7 bases from J; bases unmatched to any gene: 8. In DNA form, the CDR3 reads TGCAGCGTTGAAAGGTGGGGGGGAGCGAATGAGCAGTTCTTC. It translates to CSVERWGGANEQFF.

This rearrangement joins TRBV6-5 to TRBJ2-2, with 8 bases lining up with TRBD2. Trimming removed 0 bases from V and 4 bases from J; junction bases left unmatched: 13. The germline gives CDR1 MNHEY, CDR2 SVGAGI. This CDR3 has 19 amino acids. The CDR3 region has the DNA TGTGCCAGCAGTTACTCGTTAGCGGGGACCCCCACACTCACCGGGGAGCTGTTTTTT. Translating gives CASSYSLAGTPTLTGELFF.

The rearrangement joins TRBV7-9 to TRBJ1-4, with TRBD1 matching 8 bases. The CDR3 runs to 16 residues. The germline V gene has CDR1 SEHNR and CDR2 FQNEAQ (reference sequence). V dropped 3 bases and J dropped 1; count of bases not matched to a gene: 4. The CDR3 DNA sequence: TGTGCCAGCAGCTTCCCAGGGGGCGTAACTAATGAAAAACTGTTTTTT. Its translation: CASSFPGGVTNEKLFF.

Many counts were recorded for this clonotype. The chain links TRBV18 to TRBJ2-7; 8 bases fit TRBD2. V gave up 9 bases and J gave up 5 bases; unmatched junction bases: 9. In germline, CDR1 is KGHSH, CDR2 LQKENI. The CDR3 loop spans 13 amino acids. The CDR3 loop reads CASQRELVNEQYF. For the CDR3, the DNA is TGTGCCAGTCAGCGGGAGCTCGTGAACGAGCAGTACTTC.

The chain is built from TRBV12-3 or TRBV12-4 and TRBJ2-2; TRBD2 aligns across 8 bases. J gave up 1 base and V 7 bases, and 5 bases lay outside the gene matches. This CDR3 has 15 residues. This CDR3 is CASTRTSRNTGELFF. The CDR3 DNA reads as TGTGCCAGCACCAGGACTAGCCGGAACACCGGGGAGCTGTTTTTT.

The J gene is TRBJ1-4, the V gene TRBV9, with 9 bases fitting TRBD1. Per the germline V gene, CDR1 is SGDLS and CDR2 is YYNGEE. The CDR3 loop spans 14 amino acids. V lost 3 bases, J lost 7 bases, and 4 bases stayed unmatched. The CDR3 nucleotides are TGTGCCAGCAGCGATACAGGGGGCGGTGAAAAACTGTTTTTT. Encoded protein: CASSDTGGGEKLFF.

The chain joins TRBV13 to TRBJ1-2; D is possibly TRBD1 (5 bases). CDR1 is PRHDT and CDR2 is FYEKMQ in the germline V gene (reference sequence). Trimming shortened V by 4 bases and J by 0 bases, and 18 bases separated the two germline ends. This CDR3 is 17 amino acids long. The CDR3 sequence: CASSSIVQGVTNYGYTF. In DNA form, the CDR3 reads TGTGCCAGCAGCTCGATTGTGCAGGGCGTAACTAACTATGGCTACACCTTC.

Ten or more counts support this clonotype. The rearrangement links TRBV4-1 to TRBJ2-1; TRBD2 aligns across 7 bases. Germline loops: CDR1 MGHRA, CDR2 YSYEKL. J lost 0 bases, V lost 3 bases, and 17 bases had no gene match. The CDR3 sequence is 20 residues long. The CDR3 DNA sequence: TGCGCCAGCAGCCAGCTGGGGCTAGCGGTGATCCCAAGCTCCTACAATGAGCAGTTCTTC. The encoded protein is CASSQLGLAVIPSSYNEQFF.

V is TRBV18 and J is TRBJ2-5; D uncertain. V gave up 2 bases and J gave up 2 bases, with 6 bases separating them. Germline CDR1 KGHSH, CDR2 LQKENI. There are 13 residues in the CDR3. CDR3 sequence: CASSPFGQETQYF. The CDR3 DNA is TGTGCCAGCTCACCATTCGGACAAGAGACCCAGTACTTC. Based on the CDR3 plus reference TRBV18 and TRBJ2-5, the full variable domain is NAGVMQNPRHLVRRRGQEARLRCSPMKGHSHVYWYRQLPEEGLKFMVYLQKENIIDESGMPKERFSAEFPKEGPSILRIQQVVRGDSAAYFCASSPFGQETQYFGPGTRLLVL.

The chain links TRBV11-2 to TRBJ2-7; no reliable D call. Germline CDR1 and CDR2: SGHAT and FQNNGV. CDR3 length: 13 amino acids. The V gene lost 2 bases and the J gene lost 10 bases, with 15 bases spanning the gap. CDR3 sequence (DNA): TGTGCCAGCAGCTTAAAGGAATACCCCCCACAGTACTTC. This sequence encodes CASSLKEYPPQYF.

This clonotype was counted only a few times. This chain joins TRBV7-2 and TRBJ2-3; 10 positions agree with TRBD2. Germline CDR1 reads SGHTA; CDR2 reads FQGNSA. The V and J ends lost 2 bases and 11 bases, in that order; junction bases with no gene match: 7. CDR3 length: 14 amino acids. The CDR3 protein is CASSLSSSGRVQYF. As DNA, the CDR3 is TGTGCCAGCAGCTTAAGTTCGAGCGGGAGGGTGCAGTATTTT. The entire variable domain, with the rest obtained from reference TRBV7-2 and TRBJ2-3, is as follows: GAGVSQSPSNKVTEKGKDVELRCDPISGHTALYWYRQSLGQGLEFLIYFQGNSAPDKSGLPSDRFSAERTGGSVSTLTIQRTQQEDSAVYLCASSLSSSGRVQYFGPGTRLTVL.

This clonotype was recorded many times. The rearrangement joins TRBV3-1 to TRBJ2-7, with D hard to call. The CDR3 is 11 residues long. The ends were cut back, 1 base at V and 7 bases at J, with 5 bases in the middle. The germline gives CDR1 LGHDT, CDR2 YNNKEL (reference sequence). The CDR3, as DNA: TGTGCCAGCAGCCAAGGGGGAGAGCAGTACTTC. Amino acids: CASSQGGEQYF.

The CDR3 is CASSLSGWNQPQHF. DNA of the CDR3: TGTGCCAGCAGTTTAAGTGGTTGGAATCAGCCCCAGCATTTT. V gene TRBV12-3 or TRBV12-4 combines with J gene TRBJ1-5; no definite D call. V was cut by 2 bases and J by 4 bases, with 9 bases left in between. This CDR3 has 14 residues.

This sequence joins TRBV20-1 and TRBJ1-1; D gene uncertain. Between the trimmed V and J ends, which lost 6 bases and 10 bases, there was a span of 27 bases. The CDR3 runs to 15 residues. Germline V gives CDR1 DFQATT, CDR2 SNEGSKA (reference sequence). The CDR3 DNA reads as TGCAGTGCCCCAACCGGGAGACCTTCCTTTGGCTCAGCTTTCTTT. Protein product: CSAPTGRPSFGSAFF.

This chain connects TRBV6-2 or TRBV6-3 to TRBJ2-7; 12 bases match TRBD2. Losses at the gene ends were 6 bases for V and 0 bases for J; bases not matched to a gene: 6. The germline CDR1 and CDR2 sequences are MNHEY and SVGEGT. The CDR3 has 16 amino acids. CDR3 sequence reads: CASRGRTSGASYEQYF. The CDR3 region has the DNA TGTGCCAGCAGGGGGAGGACTAGCGGGGCCTCCTACGAGCAGTACTTC.

This clonotype was found many times. This chain uses TRBV4-1 with TRBJ2-3; D is ambiguous. Trimming left V 4 bases short and J 3 bases short, with 17 bases between. There are 16 residues in the CDR3. Looked up from germline, CDR1 is MGHRA and CDR2 is YSYEKL. In DNA form, the CDR3 reads TGCGCCAGCAGCCGCGATATCGGTTTTGGGACAGATACGCAGTATTTT. This codes for CASSRDIGFGTDTQYF.

This clonotype appeared a few times. This sequence joins TRBV28 and TRBJ1-4; weak D call: TRBD1 (6 bases). Per germline, CDR1 MDHEN and CDR2 SYDVKM. Trimming took 3 bases from V and 8 from J, leaving 13 bases between them. This CDR3 is 14 amino acids long. CDR3: CASSLMGAWEKLFF. The CDR3 DNA reads as TGTGCCAGCAGTTTGATGGGGGCATGGGAAAAACTGTTTTTT.

This chain connects TRBV28 to TRBJ1-1; D not resolved. The germline gives CDR1 MDHEN, CDR2 SYDVKM. The CDR3 contains 14 residues. V dropped 1 base and J dropped 1 base, with 7 bases sitting between them. CDR3 nucleotides: TGTGCCAGCAGTTTATTTGGCCAGAACACTGAAGCTTTCTTT. It translates to CASSLFGQNTEAFF.

CDR3: CASSFRGARNQPQHF. CDR3 DNA: TGTGCCAGCAGTTTTCGGGGGGCGCGGAATCAGCCCCAGCATTTT. The chain employs TRBV12-3 or TRBV12-4 and TRBJ1-5; TRBD1 might be the D (6 bases). The CDR3 sequence is 15 residues long. V shed 3 bases and J shed 4 bases, with 13 bases lying between them.

The chain joins TRBV7-9 to TRBJ1-2; D is ambiguous. In germline, CDR1 is SEHNR, CDR2 FQNEAQ (reference sequence). V was cut by 1 base and J by 0 bases, with 9 bases left in between. The CDR3 has 15 residues. CDR3 amino acids: CASSLGNRANYGYTF. CDR3 bases: TGTGCCAGCAGCTTAGGAAACCGGGCTAACTATGGCTACACCTTC.

In this sample, this clonotype turned up a few times. The gene calls are TRBV28 and TRBJ1-2, with a tentative D call TRBD1 (5 bases). This CDR3 is 14 amino acids long. The germline V gene has CDR1 MDHEN and CDR2 SYDVKM. Trimming shortened V by 7 bases and J by 3 bases, and 15 bases separated the two germline ends. The CDR3, as DNA: TGTGCCAGCACTCAGGACACTAGGGACTATGGCTACACCTTC. Translated: CASTQDTRDYGYTF.

This chain uses TRBV6-2 or TRBV6-3 with TRBJ2-2; perhaps TRBD2 as D (5 bases). Trimming cost V 6 bases and J 7 bases, with 21 bases left between them. Germline V gene lookup returns CDR1 MNHEY and CDR2 SVGEGT. There are 16 residues in the CDR3. The CDR3 protein is CASSNRFMTGIGELFF. The CDR3 region has the DNA TGTGCCAGCAGCAACCGATTTATGACGGGGATCGGGGAGCTGTTTTTT.

The genes are TRBV19 and TRBJ1-5, with D tentatively TRBD1 (5 bases). CDR3 size: 15 residues. The V gene lost 6 bases and the J gene lost 0 bases, with 12 bases spanning the gap. CDR1 and CDR2 (germline): LNHDA, SQIVND (reference sequence). The DNA of the CDR3 is TGTGCCAGTAGAAACAGGTTCTATAGCAATCAGCCCCAGCATTTT. This gives the protein CASRNRFYSNQPQHF. The entire variable domain, with the rest obtained from reference TRBV19 and TRBJ1-5, is as follows: DGGITQSPKYLFRKEGQNVTLSCEQNLNHDAMYWYRQDPGQGLRLIYYSQIVNDFQKGDIAEGYSVSREKKESFPLTVTSAQKNPTAFYLCASRNRFYSNQPQHFGDGTRLSIL.

This clonotype was detected a few times. This chain joins TRBV9 and TRBJ2-5; TRBD2 agrees at 9 bases. Germline V lookup: CDR1 SGDLS, CDR2 YYNGEE. V lost 4 bases to trimming and J lost 2 bases; unmatched junction nucleotides: 12. This CDR3 has 17 residues. The CDR3, as DNA: TGTGCCAGCAGCCTTGGGATGGTAGCGGGGGATCAAGAGACCCAGTACTTC. This encodes CASSLGMVAGDQETQYF.

This clonotype has a handful of counts. The chain is built from TRBV4-2 and TRBJ2-5; 10 nucleotides match TRBD2. Unmatched junction bases numbered 11, after V lost 0 bases and J lost 7 bases. Germline assignment: CDR1 LGHNA and CDR2 YNFKEQ. The length of the CDR3 is 17 residues. CDR3 nucleotide sequence: TGTGCCAGCAGCCAAGATTTCCTAGCGGGGGCCTCTGGGACCCAGTACTTC. The encoded protein is CASSQDFLAGASGTQYF.

This clonotype was observed at least ten times. V gene TRBV15 combines with J gene TRBJ2-2; D is tentatively TRBD1 or TRBD2 (6 bases each). Germline lookup yields CDR1 LNHNV and CDR2 YYDKDF (reference sequence). Trimming removed 3 bases from V and 13 bases from J, with 15 bases in between. CDR3 length: 13 residues. The CDR3 reads CATSSSQGRLLFF. The DNA for the CDR3 is TGTGCCACCAGCAGTTCCCAGGGGAGGTTGCTGTTTTTT.